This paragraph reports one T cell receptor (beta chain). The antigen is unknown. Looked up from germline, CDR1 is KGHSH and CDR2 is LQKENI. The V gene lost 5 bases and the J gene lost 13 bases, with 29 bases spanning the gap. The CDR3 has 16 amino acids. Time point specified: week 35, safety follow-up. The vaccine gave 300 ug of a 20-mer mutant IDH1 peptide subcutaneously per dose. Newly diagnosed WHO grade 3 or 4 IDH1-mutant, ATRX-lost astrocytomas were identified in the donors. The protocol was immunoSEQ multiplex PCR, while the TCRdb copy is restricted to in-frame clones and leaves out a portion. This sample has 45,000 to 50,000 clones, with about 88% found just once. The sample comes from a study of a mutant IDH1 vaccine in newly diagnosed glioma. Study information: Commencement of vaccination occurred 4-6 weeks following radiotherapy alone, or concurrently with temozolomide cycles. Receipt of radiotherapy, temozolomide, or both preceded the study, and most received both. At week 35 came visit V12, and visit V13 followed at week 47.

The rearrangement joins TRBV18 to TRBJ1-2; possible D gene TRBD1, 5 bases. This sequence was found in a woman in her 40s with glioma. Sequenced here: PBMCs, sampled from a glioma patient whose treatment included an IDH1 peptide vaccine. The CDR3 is CASSGSTGRGDSGVTF. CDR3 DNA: TGTGCCAGCTCAGGATCCACGGGGCGCGGGGACTCGGGCGTCACCTTC.